This T cell receptor (beta chain) was retrieved from a study of CXCR3-negative and CXCR3-positive naive CD8 T cells. Overall study: Each library gave roughly 1.4 +/- 0.3 million of approximately 130 million TRB reads. General study results and limits: PBMCs showed partially decreased CXCR3 expression after cryopreservation, and most assays used fresh PBMCs.

To note about this clonotype: What it binds is not known.

All TRB cDNA libraries came from 5' RACE performed with UMI labels. For each CDR3 protein, TCRdb gives one entry from its re-call of the 5' RACE reads, without DNA. The sample has roughly 100,000 distinct CDR3 sequences. Germline CDR1 reads SSHAT; CDR2 reads FNYEAQ (reference sequence). The CDR3 is 13 residues long. The chain employs TRBV7-7 and TRBJ2-3; as DNA is missing, the TRBD1 call by TCRdb cannot be tested. Source material: naive CXCR3- CD8+ T cells from blood. Subset: CD45RO-CCR7+CD27+CD95- naive CD8+ T cells lacking CXCR3 (TNR3-). The source is a human donor in good health. Some clones in this sample may be carry-over from other donors' samples. This CDR3 reads CASSPLDPDTQYF.